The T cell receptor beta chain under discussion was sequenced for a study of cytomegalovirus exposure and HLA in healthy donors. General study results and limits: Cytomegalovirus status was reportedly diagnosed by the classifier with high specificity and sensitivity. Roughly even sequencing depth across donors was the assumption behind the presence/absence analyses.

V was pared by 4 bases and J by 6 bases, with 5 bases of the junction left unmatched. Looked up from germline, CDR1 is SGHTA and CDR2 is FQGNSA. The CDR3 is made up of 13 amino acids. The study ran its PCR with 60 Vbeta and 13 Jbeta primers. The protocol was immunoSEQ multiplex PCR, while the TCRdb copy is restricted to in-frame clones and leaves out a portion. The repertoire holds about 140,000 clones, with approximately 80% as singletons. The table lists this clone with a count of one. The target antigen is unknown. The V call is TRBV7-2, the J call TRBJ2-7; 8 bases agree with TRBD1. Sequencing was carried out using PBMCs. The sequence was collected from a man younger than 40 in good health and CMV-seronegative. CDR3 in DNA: TGTGCCAGCAGCTCGGGGACAGGCTCCGAGCAGTACTTC. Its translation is CASSSGTGSEQYF.